Below, 5 T cell receptor beta chains from the same sample are listed, as sequenced in a study of CD4 and CD8 cells across lung adenocarcinoma regions. TCRdb passed the PCR reads through MiXCR, listing each CDR3 protein once. Of some 7,700 distinct CDR3 sequences listed, about 43% are singletons. The sequenced sample consisted of CD4+ T cells from the margin of a lung tumor. These TCRs come from a male donor with lung adenocarcinoma. The CD4 and CD8 labels of this study may be unreliable.

V gene TRBV6-1 combines with J gene TRBJ2-7, with D unclear. The V gene lost 4 bases and the J gene lost 0 bases, with 13 bases spanning the gap. Germline-derived CDR1 and CDR2 are MNHNS and SASEGT. The CDR3 runs 15 residues. The DNA of the CDR3 is TGTGCCAGCAGTGCCCAACCACAGCCCTCCTACGAGCAGTACTTC. Its translation: CASSAQPQPSYEQYF.

This clonotype was seen more than once but under ten times. The chain combines TRBV7-6 with TRBJ2-1, with TRBD2 matching 12 bases. This CDR3 is 16 amino acids long. Unmatched junction bases numbered 4, after V lost 0 bases and J lost 7 bases. Per the germline V gene, CDR1 is SGHVS and CDR2 is FNYEAQ. The CDR3 loop reads CASSLATSGGSNEQFF. The CDR3 region has the DNA TGTGCCAGCAGCTTAGCGACTAGCGGGGGAAGTAATGAGCAGTTCTTC.

The chain carries TRBV27 and TRBJ2-5, with TRBD2 as a possible D gene (5 bases). The CDR3 contains 17 residues. The germline gives CDR1 MNHEY, CDR2 SMNVEV (reference sequence). Trimming took 6 bases from V and 1 from J, leaving 21 bases between them. The DNA for the CDR3 is TGTGCCAGCAGATCGGTAGGCGTGGCGCGGGCCCAAGAGACCCAGTACTTC. This encodes CASRSVGVARAQETQYF.

This clonotype was seen a single time. The CDR3 does not close with the conserved phenylalanine or tryptophan, likely indicating a read error. No DNA is shown, since the ends of the CDR3 on it are uncertain; the CDR3 is the one TCRdb lists. The J gene is TRBJ2-5, the V gene TRBV7-2; the D call of TRBD2 is as the table states it, not checked on the DNA. The germline V gene has CDR1 SGHTA and CDR2 FQGNSA. The CDR3 totals 17 residues, both ends included. The chain's CDR3 is CASSLGGTLGGAETQHS.

By its share, this clonotype is medium-sized. The V gene is TRBV6-6, the J gene TRBJ2-1; D possibly corresponds to TRBD1 (5 bases). The end of the DNA aligns better with TRBJ2-7, so the J call may be wrong. The CDR3 length is 14 residues. CDR1 and CDR2 from the germline V gene are MNHNY and SVGAGI (reference sequence). This chain's CDR3 is CASSPSRVPYEQYF. The CDR3 coding sequence is TGTGCCAGCAGCCCCAGCAGGGTGCCCTACGAGCAGTACTTC.